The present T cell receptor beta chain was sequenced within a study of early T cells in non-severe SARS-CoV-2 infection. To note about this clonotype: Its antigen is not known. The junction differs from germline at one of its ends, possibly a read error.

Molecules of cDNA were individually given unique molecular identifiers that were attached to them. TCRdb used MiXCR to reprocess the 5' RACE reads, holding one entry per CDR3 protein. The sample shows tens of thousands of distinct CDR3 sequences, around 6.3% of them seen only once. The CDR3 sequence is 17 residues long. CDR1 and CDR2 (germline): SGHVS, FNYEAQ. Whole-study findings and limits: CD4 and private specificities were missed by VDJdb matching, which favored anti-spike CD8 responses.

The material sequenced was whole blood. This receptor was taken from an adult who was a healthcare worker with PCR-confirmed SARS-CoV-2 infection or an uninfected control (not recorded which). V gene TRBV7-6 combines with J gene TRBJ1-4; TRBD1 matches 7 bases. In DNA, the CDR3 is TGTACCAGCAGCTTAGAAGACAGGGTAGGAAGATATGAAAAACTGTTTTTT. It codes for CTSSLEDRVGRYEKLFF.